This entry is about one T cell receptor (beta chain). TCRdb's table, derived via immunoSEQ multiplex PCR, lists solely in-frame clones and lacks some. The data hold about 360,000 clones, with over 75% observed a single time. Participants spanned ages about 18 to 100 years and resided in about 25 US areas. This sample was included in a study of blood T cell repertoires in COVID-19. V was clipped by 7 bases and J by 5 bases, with 17 bases between them. This CDR3 is built from 14 residues. CDR1 is SNHLY, CDR2 FYNNEI, per germline. The receptor was isolated from a man between 40 and 49 years old in a cohort exposed to, infected with or recovered from COVID-19 (not recorded which). V usage is TRBV2 and J usage is TRBJ1-1; D is perhaps TRBD1 (5 bases). What was sequenced was PBMCs or T cells enriched from blood (not recorded which). CDR3 sequence: CASNSIPGRTEAFF. Here the CDR3 DNA reads TGTGCCAGCAATTCGATCCCAGGGCGAACTGAAGCTTTCTTT.